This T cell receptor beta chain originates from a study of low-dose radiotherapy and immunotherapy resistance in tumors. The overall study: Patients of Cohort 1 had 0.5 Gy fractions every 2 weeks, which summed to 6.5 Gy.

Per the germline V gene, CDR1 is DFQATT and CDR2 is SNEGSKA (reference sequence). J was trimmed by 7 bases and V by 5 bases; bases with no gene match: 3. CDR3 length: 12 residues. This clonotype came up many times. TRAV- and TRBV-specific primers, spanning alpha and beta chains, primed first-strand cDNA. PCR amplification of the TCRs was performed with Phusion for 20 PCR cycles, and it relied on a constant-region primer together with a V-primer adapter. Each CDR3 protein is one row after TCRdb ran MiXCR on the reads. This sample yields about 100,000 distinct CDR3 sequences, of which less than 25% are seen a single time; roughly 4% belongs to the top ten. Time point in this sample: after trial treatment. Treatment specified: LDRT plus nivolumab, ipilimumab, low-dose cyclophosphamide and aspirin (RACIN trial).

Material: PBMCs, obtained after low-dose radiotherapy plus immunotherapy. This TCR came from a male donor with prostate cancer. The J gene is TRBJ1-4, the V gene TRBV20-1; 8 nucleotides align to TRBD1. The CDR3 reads CSASGQGEKLFF. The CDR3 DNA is TGCAGTGCTTCCGGACAGGGTGAAAAACTGTTTTTT.